The T cell receptor beta chain under discussion was sequenced for a study of blood T cells in healthy people across ages. In the case of this clonotype: What it binds is not known.

Researchers report isolating at least 7 million PBMCs per sample. CDR1 and CDR2 (germline): SQVTM, ANQGSEA. This CDR3 has 12 amino acids. Between the trimmed V and J ends, which lost 5 bases and 4 bases, there was a span of 11 bases. Through a sample-barcoded 5' primer and a J-beta primer mix, a second PCR was run for about 6 to 11 cycles. Using its own MiXCR run on the 5' RACE reads, TCRdb lists one record per CDR3 protein. The sample has roughly 1.7 million distinct CDR3 sequences, 30% to 35% seen once. The study, taken as a whole, reports: In long-lived donors, naive CD4+ cell counts and diversity exceeded those of aged donors. A roughly linear age-dependent decrease characterized TCR beta diversity per million T cells.

This sequence originates from a woman aged 30 to 39 in good health. The chain is built from TRBV29-1 and TRBJ1-2; D gene uncertain. The sequenced sample was blood. CDR3 nucleotide sequence: TGCAGCGTTTATAGCAGGATCTATGGCTACACCTTC. Translated, it gives CSVYSRIYGYTF.